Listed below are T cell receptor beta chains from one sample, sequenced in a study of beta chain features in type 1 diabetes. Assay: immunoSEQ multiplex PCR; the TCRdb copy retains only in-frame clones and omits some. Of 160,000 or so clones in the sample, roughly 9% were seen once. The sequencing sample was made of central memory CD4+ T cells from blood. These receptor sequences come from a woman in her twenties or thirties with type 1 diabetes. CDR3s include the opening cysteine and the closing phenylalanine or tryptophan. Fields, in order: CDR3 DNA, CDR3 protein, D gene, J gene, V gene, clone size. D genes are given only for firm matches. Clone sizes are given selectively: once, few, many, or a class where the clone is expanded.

CDR3 DNA: TGTGCCAGCTCACCTGGAGGGGGCCACTATGGCTACACCTTC; CDR3 protein: CASSPGGGHYGYTF; D gene: TRBD1; J gene: TRBJ1-2; V gene: TRBV18; clone size: few
CDR3 DNA: TGTGCCAGCAGCTTAGACGGGGTTGAAAAACTGTTTTTT; CDR3 protein: CASSLDGVEKLFF; D gene: NA; J gene: TRBJ1-4; V gene: TRBV7-8; clone size: NA
CDR3 DNA: TGTGCCAGCAGCTTAGGAGGGCCCTCAGATACGCAGTATTTT; CDR3 protein: CASSLGGPSDTQYF; D gene: NA; J gene: TRBJ2-3; V gene: TRBV11-3; clone size: NA
CDR3 DNA: TGTGCCAGCAGTTATCGTGGAGGTTACACAGATACGCAGTATTTT; CDR3 protein: CASSYRGGYTDTQYF; D gene: NA; J gene: TRBJ2-3; V gene: TRBV6-5; clone size: few
CDR3 DNA: TGTGCCAGCTCGGGTTCCGGGAGCAGCCAAGAGACCCAGTACTTC; CDR3 protein: CASSGSGSSQETQYF; D gene: NA; J gene: TRBJ2-5; V gene: TRBV18; clone size: NA
CDR3 DNA: TGTGCCAGTACCGACTCGGGGAATATGAACACTGAAGCTTTCTTT; CDR3 protein: CASTDSGNMNTEAFF; D gene: NA; J gene: TRBJ1-1; V gene: TRBV19; clone size: NA
CDR3 DNA: TGTGCCAGCTCACCCCGGACAGGGATCGGGGAGCTGTTTTTT; CDR3 protein: CASSPRTGIGELFF; D gene: TRBD1; J gene: TRBJ2-2; V gene: TRBV2; clone size: NA
CDR3 DNA: TGTGCCAGTAGAAAGGGTGGCGGGAGGAGCGATGAGCAGTTCTTC; CDR3 protein: CASRKGGGRSDEQFF; D gene: TRBD2; J gene: TRBJ2-1; V gene: TRBV19; clone size: NA
CDR3 DNA: TGTGCCAGCAGCTTCGGGGGAGCGGACTACGAGCAGTACTTC; CDR3 protein: CASSFGGADYEQYF; D gene: NA; J gene: TRBJ2-7; V gene: TRBV5-4; clone size: NA
CDR3 DNA: TGTGCCAGCAGCTCTCAGGGGAATCAGCCCCAGCATTTT; CDR3 protein: CASSSQGNQPQHF; D gene: NA; J gene: TRBJ1-5; V gene: TRBV7-9; clone size: NA
CDR3 DNA: TGTGCCAGCAGCCGGCGAGGTGGAAGCAATCAGCCCCAGCATTTT; CDR3 protein: CASSRRGGSNQPQHF; D gene: NA; J gene: TRBJ1-5; V gene: TRBV7-2; clone size: NA
CDR3 DNA: TGCGCCAGCAGCCAAGAAGGCACAGAGGGTGACATTCAGTACTTC; CDR3 protein: CASSQEGTEGDIQYF; D gene: NA; J gene: TRBJ2-4; V gene: TRBV4-1; clone size: NA
CDR3 DNA: TGTGCCAGTAGTATAGTTGACTACAAAAACATTCAGTACTTC; CDR3 protein: CASSIVDYKNIQYF; D gene: NA; J gene: TRBJ2-4; V gene: TRBV19; clone size: NA
CDR3 DNA: TGTGCCAGCTCATCCAGCGGGAGGGCCGCGGGCGAGCAGTACTTC; CDR3 protein: CASSSSGRAAGEQYF; D gene: TRBD2; J gene: TRBJ2-7; V gene: TRBV18; clone size: few
CDR3 DNA: TGTGCCAGCAGCTCTGGACTAGCGGGAGGTTTCAATGAGCAGTTCTTC; CDR3 protein: CASSSGLAGGFNEQFF; D gene: TRBD2; J gene: TRBJ2-1; V gene: TRBV11-2; clone size: NA
CDR3 DNA: TGTGCCAGCTCCGAGAGAGACACTGAAGCTTTCTTT; CDR3 protein: CASSERDTEAFF; D gene: NA; J gene: TRBJ1-1; V gene: TRBV18; clone size: NA
CDR3 DNA: TGTGCCAGCAGCTACGGACAGGGACACAATCAGCCCCAGCATTTT; CDR3 protein: CASSYGQGHNQPQHF; D gene: TRBD1; J gene: TRBJ1-5; V gene: TRBV7-2; clone size: few
CDR3 DNA: TGTGCCTGGAGCGGGTCTGCCTACGAGCAGTACTTC; CDR3 protein: CAWSGSAYEQYF; D gene: NA; J gene: TRBJ2-7; V gene: TRBV30; clone size: NA
CDR3 DNA: TGCAGCGTTATAGCCAGCGGGAGGAACAATGAGCAGTTCTTC; CDR3 protein: CSVIASGRNNEQFF; D gene: TRBD2; J gene: TRBJ2-1; V gene: TRBV29-1; clone size: few
CDR3 DNA: TGCGCCAGCAGCCAAGAGACGGGTAATCAGCCCCAGCATTTT; CDR3 protein: CASSQETGNQPQHF; D gene: NA; J gene: TRBJ1-5; V gene: TRBV4-1; clone size: few
CDR3 DNA: TGTGCCAGCAGTGAGGGACTAGCGTACAATGAGCAGTTCTTC; CDR3 protein: CASSEGLAYNEQFF; D gene: TRBD2; J gene: TRBJ2-1; V gene: TRBV9; clone size: NA
CDR3 DNA: TGCGCCAGCACGCTTTCGGGACAGGGACATCAGCCCCAGCATTTT; CDR3 protein: CASTLSGQGHQPQHF; D gene: TRBD1; J gene: TRBJ1-5; V gene: TRBV5-1; clone size: few
CDR3 DNA: TGTGCCAGCAGCTTACAGTCGAACACTGAAGCTTTCTTT; CDR3 protein: CASSLQSNTEAFF; D gene: NA; J gene: TRBJ1-1; V gene: TRBV7-3; clone size: few
CDR3 DNA: TGCGCCAGCAGTCCCGGAGGGCCCTCAGATACGCAGTATTTT; CDR3 protein: CASSPGGPSDTQYF; D gene: NA; J gene: TRBJ2-3; V gene: TRBV5-1; clone size: few
CDR3 DNA: TGTGCCAGCAGCTCACCTAGGACAGGAAACACTGAAGCTTTCTTT; CDR3 protein: CASSSPRTGNTEAFF; D gene: TRBD1; J gene: TRBJ1-1; V gene: TRBV11-1; clone size: few
CDR3 DNA: TGCGCCAGCAGCTTGATTGGTGGGGCCGAGACTGAAGCTTTCTTT; CDR3 protein: CASSLIGGAETEAFF; D gene: NA; J gene: TRBJ1-1; V gene: TRBV5-1; clone size: few
CDR3 DNA: TGTGCCTGGAGTGTACGCGGGGTTGAAAAACTGTTTTTT; CDR3 protein: CAWSVRGVEKLFF; D gene: NA; J gene: TRBJ1-4; V gene: TRBV30; clone size: NA
CDR3 DNA: TGTGCCATCACTGGCCTAGCGGGAAGTGAACAGTTCTTC; CDR3 protein: CAITGLAGSEQFF; D gene: TRBD2; J gene: TRBJ2-1; V gene: TRBV10-3; clone size: NA
CDR3 DNA: TGTGCCAGCAGCGGACAGCCGAACACTGAAGCTTTCTTT; CDR3 protein: CASSGQPNTEAFF; D gene: NA; J gene: TRBJ1-1; V gene: TRBV7-3; clone size: NA
CDR3 DNA: TGTGCCAGCAGCTTAGTTGGGACTAGCGGGGCAGATACGCAGTATTTT; CDR3 protein: CASSLVGTSGADTQYF; D gene: TRBD2; J gene: TRBJ2-3; V gene: TRBV11-2; clone size: NA
CDR3 DNA: TGCGCCAGCAGCTTTGGAGGGGGGGAAGAGACCCAGTACTTC; CDR3 protein: CASSFGGGEETQYF; D gene: NA; J gene: TRBJ2-5; V gene: TRBV5-1; clone size: NA
CDR3 DNA: TGCGCCAGCAGCAGGGGACTAGCGAACGGAGAAGAGACCCAGTACTTC; CDR3 protein: CASSRGLANGEETQYF; D gene: TRBD2; J gene: TRBJ2-5; V gene: TRBV5-1; clone size: NA
CDR3 DNA: TGCAGGCGGGGGGGCGCGGATGGCTACACCTTC; CDR3 protein: CRRGGADGYTF; D gene: NA; J gene: TRBJ1-2; V gene: TRBV20-1; clone size: NA
CDR3 DNA: TGTGCCAGCAGTGAGAGGTGGTACGACCATCAGCCCCAGCATTTT; CDR3 protein: CASSERWYDHQPQHF; D gene: NA; J gene: TRBJ1-5; V gene: TRBV2; clone size: NA
CDR3 DNA: TGTGCCAGCAGAACCGGGTCGGGAGGAGGCAATGAGCAGTTCTTC; CDR3 protein: CASRTGSGGGNEQFF; D gene: TRBD2; J gene: TRBJ2-1; V gene: TRBV7-9; clone size: many
CDR3 DNA: TGCGCCAGCAGCCAAGGACAGGGCACAAACACCATATATTTT; CDR3 protein: CASSQGQGTNTIYF; D gene: TRBD1; J gene: TRBJ1-3; V gene: TRBV4-1; clone size: many
CDR3 DNA: TGCAGCGTTGACAGGGGTGGAGAAAAACTGTTTTTT; CDR3 protein: CSVDRGGEKLFF; D gene: NA; J gene: TRBJ1-4; V gene: TRBV29-1; clone size: NA
CDR3 DNA: TGTGCCAGCAGTTACTCCTCGGAGGTCACCGGGGAGCTGTTTTTT; CDR3 protein: CASSYSSEVTGELFF; D gene: NA; J gene: TRBJ2-2; V gene: TRBV6-5; clone size: few
CDR3 DNA: TGTGCCACCAGCAGAGGGGGGGTGGACAGGATCTCTGGCTACACCTTC; CDR3 protein: CATSRGGVDRISGYTF; D gene: TRBD1; J gene: TRBJ1-2; V gene: TRBV15; clone size: NA
CDR3 DNA: TGTGCCAGCAGTTACGGAGCGGGAGGGCCAGATACGCAGTATTTT; CDR3 protein: CASSYGAGGPDTQYF; D gene: TRBD2; J gene: TRBJ2-3; V gene: TRBV6-5; clone size: NA
CDR3 DNA: TGCGCCAGCAGCCCTGTTGAAAGCCGAACGGGAGCTTTCTTT; CDR3 protein: CASSPVESRTGAFF; D gene: NA; J gene: TRBJ1-1; V gene: TRBV5-1; clone size: NA
CDR3 DNA: TGTGCCAGCAGCGAGTCCCCCGGGTCGGGGGAGACCCAGTACTTC; CDR3 protein: CASSESPGSGETQYF; D gene: NA; J gene: TRBJ2-5; V gene: TRBV7-3; clone size: NA
CDR3 DNA: TGTGCCAGCAGCGTAGTACGGGGGACAGGGAACAATCAGCCCCAGCATTTT; CDR3 protein: CASSVVRGTGNNQPQHF; D gene: TRBD1; J gene: TRBJ1-5; V gene: TRBV9; clone size: NA
CDR3 DNA: TGTGCCTGGAGCGGGGGGCTCTTTGCCAGGGAAGGCTACACCTTC; CDR3 protein: CAWSGGLFAREGYTF; D gene: NA; J gene: TRBJ1-2; V gene: TRBV30; clone size: NA
CDR3 DNA: TGTGCCAGCAGAGCCTACGGCCTAGGAGCTTTCTTT; CDR3 protein: CASRAYGLGAFF; D gene: NA; J gene: TRBJ1-1; V gene: TRBV2; clone size: NA
CDR3 DNA: TGTGCCAGCAGCGTATCATCGACAGGGCCATACGAGCAGTACTTC; CDR3 protein: CASSVSSTGPYEQYF; D gene: TRBD1; J gene: TRBJ2-7; V gene: TRBV9; clone size: few
CDR3 DNA: TGCGCCAGCAGCCAGCCGACAGGGGGACGGCAGCCCCAGCATTTT; CDR3 protein: CASSQPTGGRQPQHF; D gene: TRBD1; J gene: TRBJ1-5; V gene: TRBV4-3; clone size: few
CDR3 DNA: TGTGCCAGCAGCTTTGCTACCTTCGGCGAGCAGTACTTC; CDR3 protein: CASSFATFGEQYF; D gene: NA; J gene: TRBJ2-7; V gene: TRBV5-6; clone size: NA
CDR3 DNA: TGTGCCAGCAGTTACCGACTGGTCTCCGGGGAGCTGTTTTTT; CDR3 protein: CASSYRLVSGELFF; D gene: NA; J gene: TRBJ2-2; V gene: TRBV6-5; clone size: few
CDR3 DNA: TGTGCCTGGAGCAGATCAGGGGTGTATGGCTACACCTTC; CDR3 protein: CAWSRSGVYGYTF; D gene: NA; J gene: TRBJ1-2; V gene: TRBV30; clone size: NA
CDR3 DNA: TGCGCCAGCAGCCACCATGAACTAGCGGGGTCCCCGGATACGCAGTATTTT; CDR3 protein: CASSHHELAGSPDTQYF; D gene: TRBD2; J gene: TRBJ2-3; V gene: TRBV5-1; clone size: NA
CDR3 DNA: TGTGCCAGTCAGGGAACCAGGGACACCGGGGAGCTGTTTTTT; CDR3 protein: CASQGTRDTGELFF; D gene: NA; J gene: TRBJ2-2; V gene: TRBV19; clone size: few
CDR3 DNA: TGTGCCAGACAACAGGGGATGAACACTGAAGCTTTCTTT; CDR3 protein: CARQQGMNTEAFF; D gene: TRBD1; J gene: TRBJ1-1; V gene: TRBV2; clone size: few
CDR3 DNA: TGCAGCGTTGCCGAGGCCGAGCAGTACTTC; CDR3 protein: CSVAEAEQYF; D gene: NA; J gene: TRBJ2-7; V gene: TRBV29-1; clone size: few
CDR3 DNA: TGTGCCAGTACCGGGACAGGGAAGGCCGGGGAGCTGTTTTTT; CDR3 protein: CASTGTGKAGELFF; D gene: TRBD1; J gene: TRBJ2-2; V gene: TRBV2; clone size: NA
CDR3 DNA: TGTGCCGGGGGGAGACTGGGGGATAGCGAGAGCTCCTACAATGAGCAGTTCTTC; CDR3 protein: CAGGRLGDSESSYNEQFF; D gene: NA; J gene: TRBJ2-1; V gene: TRBV5-4; clone size: few
CDR3 DNA: TGTGCCAGCAGCCGGGGACTAGCGGCGGACGAGCAGTACTTC; CDR3 protein: CASSRGLAADEQYF; D gene: TRBD2; J gene: TRBJ2-7; V gene: TRBV11-2; clone size: few
CDR3 DNA: TGTGCCAGCAGTTATCCTAGCGGGAGGGGGGAAGGGCAGTTCTTC; CDR3 protein: CASSYPSGRGEGQFF; D gene: TRBD2; J gene: TRBJ2-1; V gene: TRBV28; clone size: NA
CDR3 DNA: TGCGCCAGCAGCTTGATGAGGGAGGGTAACTATGGCTACACCTTC; CDR3 protein: CASSLMREGNYGYTF; D gene: NA; J gene: TRBJ1-2; V gene: TRBV5-1; clone size: few
CDR3 DNA: TGTGCCAGCAGTCAAGGACGGAGGAGCACAGATACGCAGTATTTT; CDR3 protein: CASSQGRRSTDTQYF; D gene: NA; J gene: TRBJ2-3; V gene: TRBV27; clone size: NA